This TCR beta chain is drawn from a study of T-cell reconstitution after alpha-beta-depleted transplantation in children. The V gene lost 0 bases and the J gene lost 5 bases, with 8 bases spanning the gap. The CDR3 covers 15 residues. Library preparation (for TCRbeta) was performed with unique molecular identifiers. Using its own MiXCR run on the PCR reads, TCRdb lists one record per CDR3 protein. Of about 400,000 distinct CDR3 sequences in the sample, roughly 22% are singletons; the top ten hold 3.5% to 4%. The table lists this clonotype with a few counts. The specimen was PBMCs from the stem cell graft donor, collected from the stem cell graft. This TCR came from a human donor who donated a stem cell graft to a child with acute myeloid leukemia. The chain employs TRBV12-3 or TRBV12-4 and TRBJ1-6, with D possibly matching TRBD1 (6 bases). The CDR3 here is CASSLAGGNNSPLHF. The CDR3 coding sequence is TGTGCCAGCAGTTTAGCAGGGGGTAATAATTCACCCCTCCACTTT.